The next 9 T cell receptor beta chains were all read from a single sample in a study of T cells expressing NK-cell markers. TCRdb reprocessed the 5' RACE reads; each CDR3 protein has one entry and no DNA is given. The listing records 300,000 to 450,000 distinct CDR3 sequences. Sequences were obtained from blood T cells: a sorted CD56 or NKG2C T cell subset, CD4+ or CD8+ T cells, or bulk PBMC T cells (not recorded which). These receptors came from a man aged 18-69 years in good health.

The chain is built from TRBV18 and TRBJ2-2. The CDR3 has 14 amino acids. Germline CDR1 is KGHSH and CDR2 is LQKENI. The CDR3 protein is CASSPLPNTGELFF.

The V gene is TRBV5-6, the J gene TRBJ2-3; checking the TCRdb D call of TRBD2 is not possible without DNA. This CDR3 is built from 16 residues. Germline assignment: CDR1 SGHDT and CDR2 YYEEEE. This CDR3 is CASSVTSGGPTDTQYF. The full variable domain, with the rest looked up from reference TRBV5-6 and TRBJ2-3, is DAGVTQSPTHLIKTRGQQVTLRCSPKSGHDTVSWYQQALGQGPQFIFQYYEEEERQRGNFPDRFSGHQFPNYSSELNVNALLLGDSALYLCASSVTSGGPTDTQYFGPGTRLTVL.

The gene calls are TRBV12-3 or TRBV12-4 and TRBJ2-7; the D gene TCRdb calls, TRBD1, cannot be checked with no DNA. This CDR3 is 15 amino acids long. This CDR3 reads CASSFLGGEGYEQYF.

The genes are TRBV6-1 and TRBJ2-3. The CDR3 runs 13 residues. The germline V gene has CDR1 MNHNS and CDR2 SASEGT. The CDR3 loop reads CASGKTPTDTQYF.

The V call is TRBV12-3 or TRBV12-4, the J call TRBJ2-1; TCRdb's D gene call, TRBD2, goes unchecked for lack of DNA. The CDR3 runs to 15 residues. CDR3 residues: CASSLEAGGTNEQFF.

The chain joins TRBV6-1 to TRBJ2-7; the TCRdb call, TRBD1, lacks DNA for checking. This CDR3 is built from 15 residues. Germline V lookup: CDR1 MNHNS, CDR2 SASEGT. CDR3 amino acids: CASSRTYGGAYEQYF.

This rearrangement joins TRBV4-1 to TRBJ2-1; TCRdb returns TRBD2, unconfirmable since there is no DNA. The CDR3 runs 15 residues. Per germline, CDR1 MGHRA and CDR2 YSYEKL. Here the CDR3 reads CASSRVAGGDNEQFF.

The chain has TRBV12-3 or TRBV12-4 and TRBJ1-1; TCRdb gives TRBD1 as the D gene, but with no DNA this cannot be confirmed. The CDR3 consists of 15 residues. CDR3 sequence: CASNPQGALNTEAFF.

The chain joins TRBV5-1 to TRBJ1-2; TCRdb gives TRBD1 as the D gene, but with no DNA this cannot be confirmed. Germline V lookup: CDR1 SGHRS, CDR2 YFSETQ. The CDR3 sequence is 14 residues long. CDR3 amino acids: CASSLDVLSGGYTF.